This entry lists 15 T cell receptor beta chains sequenced from one sample in a study of blood T cell repertoires in COVID-19. The assay was immunoSEQ multiplex PCR, and TCRdb's table has in-frame clones only and misses some. The sample includes 140,000 to 150,000 clones, 70% to 90% of them seen just once. Sequences were obtained from peripheral blood. Every receptor here comes from a middle-aged woman with active or convalescent COVID-19.

V usage is TRBV5-1 and J usage is TRBJ2-7, with 10 bases lining up with TRBD1. The germline CDR1 and CDR2 sequences are SGHRS and YFSETQ. The CDR3 loop spans 15 amino acids. The trim removed 3 bases at V and 3 bases at J, leaving 6 bases unmatched. The CDR3 loop is CASSWGQGPVYEQYF. DNA for the CDR3: TGCGCCAGCAGCTGGGGACAGGGGCCCGTCTACGAGCAGTACTTC.

The V gene is TRBV27, the J gene TRBJ2-1; TRBD2 matches at 12 bases. The V gene end was trimmed by 4 bases and the J gene end by 10 bases; junction bases not matched to a gene: 11. Germline V gene data show CDR1 as MNHEY and CDR2 as SMNVEV (reference sequence). The CDR3 covers 16 residues. The CDR3 DNA is TGTGCCAGCAGTTCGGGCGGACTAGCGGGATCATTGGAGCAGTTCTTC. This sequence encodes CASSSGGLAGSLEQFF.

V gene TRBV5-1 combines with J gene TRBJ1-4; D remains unclear. Germline V gene data show CDR1 as SGHRS and CDR2 as YFSETQ. The CDR3 runs 15 residues. V gave up 5 bases and J gave up 4 bases, with 15 bases separating them. CDR3 bases: TGCGCCAGCAGAAGTACGGTCCGGGGTAATGAAAAACTGTTTTTT. It specifies CASRSTVRGNEKLFF.

The V call is TRBV13, the J call TRBJ1-2, with TRBD1 as a possible D gene (6 bases). Germline CDR1 PRHDT, CDR2 FYEKMQ (reference sequence). V was trimmed by 5 bases and J by 0 bases, leaving 13 bases between them. The CDR3 extends over 15 amino acids. The CDR3 sequence: CASSPGGQTNYGYTF. CDR3 nucleotides: TGTGCCAGCAGCCCGGGGGGACAAACTAACTATGGCTACACCTTC.

V gene TRBV27 combines with J gene TRBJ2-4; tentatively, D is TRBD2 (6 bases). Trimming removed 0 bases at V and 11 bases at J, with 20 bases between. The V gene's germline CDR1 is MNHEY and CDR2 SMNVEV (reference sequence). CDR3 length: 16 amino acids. CDR3 DNA sequence: TGTGCCAGCAGTTTATCAGGGGACTGGCAATGGGGACTTCAGTACTTC. This translates into CASSLSGDWQWGLQYF.

The chain recombines TRBV19 with TRBJ1-2; 8 bases map to TRBD1. Trimming took 4 bases from V and 7 from J; bases not matched to a gene: 11. The CDR3 has 15 amino acids. Germline V gene data show CDR1 as LNHDA and CDR2 as SQIVND (reference sequence). The CDR3 loop is CASSSRTGTGFGYTF. Written as DNA, the CDR3 is TGTGCCAGTAGTAGTCGAACCGGGACAGGCTTTGGCTACACCTTC.

The chain links TRBV7-9 to TRBJ1-4, with D unclear. Germline V lookup: CDR1 SEHNR, CDR2 FQNEAQ (reference sequence). The CDR3 extends over 14 amino acids. Trimming took 6 bases from V and 6 from J, leaving 14 bases between them. CDR3 DNA: TGTGCCAGCAGTTTTATGGGGAGAGATGAAAAACTGTTTTTT. Residues: CASSFMGRDEKLFF.

V gene TRBV3-1 (or the pseudogene TRBV3-2) combines with J gene TRBJ2-1; 8 bases are shared with TRBD1. CDR1 LGHDT and CDR2 YNNKEL come from the germline V gene (reference sequence). Losses at the gene ends were 7 bases for V and 10 bases for J; bases not matched to a gene: 9. The CDR3 has 13 residues. In DNA form, the CDR3 reads TGTGCCAGCACCTACCGAACAGGGGGAGAGCAGTTCTTC. Translating gives CASTYRTGGEQFF.

The chain combines TRBV7-2 with TRBJ2-7; D possibly corresponds to TRBD1 (5 bases). This CDR3 comprises 15 residues. Germline V gene sequence: CDR1 SGHTA, CDR2 FQGNSA. V lost 1 base and J 5 bases, leaving 15 bases between the germline ends. The CDR3 nucleotides read TGTGCCAGCAGCTTAGGATTGTCTGGGGCGGACGAGCAGTACTTC. Encoded protein: CASSLGLSGADEQYF.

In its sample, this clone was seen a few times. The CDR3 protein is CASSLMAGGPLDTQYF. The CDR3 DNA sequence: TGTGCCAGCAGCTTAATGGCGGGGGGGCCATTAGATACGCAGTATTTT. The rearrangement joins TRBV7-2 to TRBJ2-3; TRBD2 agrees at 9 bases. The CDR3 runs to 16 residues. The V and J ends lost 2 bases and 5 bases, in that order; junction bases with no gene match: 8. Germline assignment: CDR1 SGHTA and CDR2 FQGNSA.

The gene calls are TRBV5-1 and TRBJ2-7; D is ambiguous. V lost 4 bases and J lost 6, with 8 bases in between. The CDR3 runs to 11 residues. Germline assignment: CDR1 SGHRS and CDR2 YFSETQ. The CDR3 sequence is CASSKYSEQYF. CDR3 in DNA: TGCGCCAGCAGCAAGTACTCCGAGCAGTACTTC.

This clone has a single count. This chain connects TRBV7-2 to TRBJ1-1; D is unclear. This CDR3 spans 12 amino acids. The V gene's germline CDR1 is SGHTA and CDR2 FQGNSA. V gave up 3 bases and J gave up 7 bases, with 9 bases separating them. This CDR3 reads CASSFPRFEAFF. The CDR3 DNA reads as TGTGCCAGCAGCTTTCCGAGATTTGAAGCTTTCTTT.

The chain recombines TRBV28 with TRBJ1-1; a possible D gene is TRBD1 (6 bases). CDR3 length: 12 amino acids. The germline V gene encodes CDR1 MDHEN and CDR2 SYDVKM. V gave up 7 bases and J gave up 7 bases, with 13 bases separating them. The DNA for the CDR3 is TGTGCCAGCACCCGACAGGCCCTTGAAGCTTTCTTT. It codes for CASTRQALEAFF.

The chain joins TRBV18 to TRBJ2-5, with 8 bases aligning to TRBD2. CDR3 length: 15 residues. Germline CDR1 is KGHSH and CDR2 is LQKENI. V shed 3 bases, J shed 3 bases, and the junction held 6 bases outside the gene matches. CDR3 loop: CASSPSYGGEETQYF. As DNA, the CDR3 is TGTGCCAGCTCACCCTCCTACGGGGGGGAAGAGACCCAGTACTTC.

This clone was found a few times. This chain uses TRBV6-5 with TRBJ2-7; 9 bases are shared with TRBD1. V lost 6 bases, J lost 4 bases, and 7 bases stayed unmatched. CDR3 length: 14 residues. Germline V gene lookup returns CDR1 MNHEY and CDR2 SVGAGI. The DNA for the CDR3 is TGTGCCAGCAGGGCCGGGACAGGGAATTACGAGCAGTACTTC. It translates to CASRAGTGNYEQYF.